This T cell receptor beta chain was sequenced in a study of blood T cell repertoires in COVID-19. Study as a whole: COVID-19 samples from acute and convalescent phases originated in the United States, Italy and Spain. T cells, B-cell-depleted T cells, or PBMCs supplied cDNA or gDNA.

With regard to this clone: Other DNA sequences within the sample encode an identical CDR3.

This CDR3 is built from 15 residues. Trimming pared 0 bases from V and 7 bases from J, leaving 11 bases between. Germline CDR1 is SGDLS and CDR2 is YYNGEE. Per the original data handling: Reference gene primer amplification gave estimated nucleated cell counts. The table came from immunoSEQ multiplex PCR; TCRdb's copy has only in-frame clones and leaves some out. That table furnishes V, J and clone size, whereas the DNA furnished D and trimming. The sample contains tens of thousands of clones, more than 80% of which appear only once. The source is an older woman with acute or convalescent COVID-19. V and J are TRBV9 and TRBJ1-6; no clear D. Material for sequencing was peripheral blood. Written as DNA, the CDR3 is TGTGCCAGCAGCGTAGTGGACCGGGGAAATTCACCCCTCCACTTT. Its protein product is CASSVVDRGNSPLHF.